The 6 T cell receptor beta chains listed next were all sequenced from one sample in a study of long-term antiretroviral therapy in people with HIV. The assay used was immunoSEQ (version v3.0), run at survey level. Clones were read by immunoSEQ multiplex PCR, and TCRdb kept only the in-frame ones, dropping some. The table has roughly 16,000 clones, about 81% seen once. The specimen was unsorted PBMCs, collected 0.3 years before starting antiretroviral therapy. These receptors were obtained from a man aged 50-60 years with HIV.

The rearrangement links TRBV7-2 to TRBJ1-1; D call uncertain. The CDR3 spans 11 residues. Germline lookup yields CDR1 SGHTA and CDR2 FQGNSA. V was clipped by 4 bases and J by 3 bases, with 3 bases between them. The CDR3, as DNA: TGTGCCAGCAGCTCCTACACTGAAGCTTTCTTT. Translated: CASSSYTEAFF.

V usage is TRBV5-4 and J usage is TRBJ1-2; 8 bases align to TRBD1. Losses at the gene ends were 1 base for V and 2 bases for J; bases not matched to a gene: 10. Germline CDR1 reads SGHNT; CDR2 reads YYREEE (reference sequence). This CDR3 has 17 residues. CDR3 in amino acids: CASSLPGGFRSNYGYTF. The CDR3 DNA is TGTGCCAGCAGCTTGCCAGGGGGCTTCAGAAGCAACTATGGCTACACCTTC.

This sequence joins TRBV6-4 and TRBJ2-1; the match to TRBD2 covers 9 bases. From germline, CDR1 is MRHNA and CDR2 SNTAGT. This CDR3 comprises 16 residues. V lost 0 bases to trimming and J lost 4 bases; unmatched junction nucleotides: 4. The CDR3 here is CASSDSGGGEYNEQFF. CDR3 DNA: TGTGCCAGCAGTGACTCCGGCGGGGGGGAATACAATGAGCAGTTCTTC.

The rearrangement joins TRBV2 to TRBJ2-2; 8 nucleotides align to TRBD1. V dropped 4 bases and J dropped 1; count of bases not matched to a gene: 2. Germline CDR1 is SNHLY and CDR2 is FYNNEI. This CDR3 has 15 residues. CDR3 nucleotide sequence: TGTGCCAGCAGTGCGGACAGGGTGAACACCGGGGAGCTGTTTTTT. Protein sequence: CASSADRVNTGELFF.

The rearrangement uses TRBV9 and TRBJ2-1; 14 bases agree with TRBD2. Germline CDR1 and CDR2: SGDLS and YYNGEE. V trimming: 2 bases; J trimming: 2 bases; junction bases outside the gene matches: 6. The CDR3 consists of 18 residues. The CDR3 nucleotides read TGTGCCAGCAGCGTGGGACTAGCGGGAGAGGGTGCCTACAATGAGCAGTTCTTC. Its protein is CASSVGLAGEGAYNEQFF.

V and J are TRBV2 and TRBJ2-5; 7 nucleotides align to TRBD1. J gave up 2 bases and V 7 bases, and 4 bases lay outside the gene matches. This CDR3 comprises 13 residues. The V gene's germline CDR1 is SNHLY and CDR2 FYNNEI. CDR3 region: CASTRDSQETQYF. The CDR3, as DNA: TGTGCCAGCACCAGGGACAGTCAAGAGACCCAGTACTTC.